The entry below describes one TCR beta chain. A read error may be the cause here, since a much bigger clone is one base away. Building the TCR beta libraries relied on iRepertoire HTBI primers, and CDR3 regions underwent Arm-PCR. TCRdb analysed the multiplex PCR reads with MiXCR anew, one entry per CDR3 protein. The table shows approximately 400,000 distinct CDR3 sequences, with 15% occurring only once. This specimen belongs to a study of regulatory T cells in long-lasting Graves disease. This CDR3 contains 13 residues. Trimming left V 5 bases short and J 1 base short, with 9 bases between. Germline lookup yields CDR1 SGHNT and CDR2 YYREEE (reference sequence). Documented time point: newly diagnosed GD, antithyroid drugs for less than 3 months. Making the TCR library involved RNA that had been extracted from PBMCs. These data were likewise used in another study, on T cells in Graves' hyperthyroidism and ophthalmopathy.

This receptor was taken from a middle-aged woman with Graves disease. V usage is TRBV5-4 and J usage is TRBJ1-1; tentatively, D is TRBD1 (6 bases). Sample: peripheral blood mononuclear cells (PBMCs), taken at new diagnosis, from a patient treated with antithyroid drugs. The CDR3 DNA reads as TGTGCCAGCAGGAAACAGGGGAACACTGAAGCTTTCTTT. Translation gives CASRKQGNTEAFF.